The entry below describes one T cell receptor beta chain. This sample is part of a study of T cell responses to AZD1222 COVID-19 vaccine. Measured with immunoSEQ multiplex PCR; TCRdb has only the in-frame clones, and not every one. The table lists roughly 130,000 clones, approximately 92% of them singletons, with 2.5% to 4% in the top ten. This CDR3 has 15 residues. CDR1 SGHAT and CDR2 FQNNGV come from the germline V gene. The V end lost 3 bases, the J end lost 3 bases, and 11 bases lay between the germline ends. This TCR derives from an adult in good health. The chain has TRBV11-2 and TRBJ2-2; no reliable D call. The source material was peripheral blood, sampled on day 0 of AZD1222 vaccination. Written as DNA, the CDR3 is TGTGCCAGCAGCTTTGGACCCATCTACACCGGGGAGCTGTTTTTT. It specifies CASSFGPIYTGELFF.